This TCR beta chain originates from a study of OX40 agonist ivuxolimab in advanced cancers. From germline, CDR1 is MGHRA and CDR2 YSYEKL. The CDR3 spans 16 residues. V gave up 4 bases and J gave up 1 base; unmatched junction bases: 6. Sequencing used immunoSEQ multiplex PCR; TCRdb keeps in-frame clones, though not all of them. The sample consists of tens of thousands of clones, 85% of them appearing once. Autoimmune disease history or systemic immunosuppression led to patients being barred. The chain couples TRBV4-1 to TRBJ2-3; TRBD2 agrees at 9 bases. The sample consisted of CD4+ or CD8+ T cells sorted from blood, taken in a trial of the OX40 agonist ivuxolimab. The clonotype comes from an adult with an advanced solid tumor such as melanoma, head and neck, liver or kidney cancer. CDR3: CASSLGLADGTDTQYF. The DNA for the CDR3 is TGCGCCAGCAGCCTGGGACTAGCCGACGGCACAGATACGCAGTATTTT.